Below, 21 T cell receptor beta chains from the same sample are listed, as sequenced in a study of blood T cell repertoires in COVID-19. Assay used: immunoSEQ multiplex PCR; TCRdb lists only in-frame clones, some missing. Of 130,000 or so clones listed, roughly 79% are singletons. Sequencing was carried out using peripheral blood. These receptors were taken from a human donor in a cohort sampled during active COVID-19.

This clone was seen at least ten times. This chain joins TRBV6-6 and TRBJ1-6; D gene unclear. Germline loops: CDR1 MNHNY, CDR2 SVGAGI (reference sequence). The CDR3 covers 15 residues. V was pared by 6 bases and J by 0 bases, with 9 bases between. The CDR3 coding sequence is TGTGCCAGCAGCGACCCTAGCTCCTATAATTCACCCCTCCACTTT. It specifies CASSDPSSYNSPLHF.

The V gene is TRBV5-1, the J gene TRBJ1-1, with 9 bases lining up with TRBD1. The CDR3 covers 16 residues. Germline loops: CDR1 SGHRS, CDR2 YFSETQ. With V trimmed by 4 bases and J by 4 bases, 11 bases remained unmatched. For the CDR3, the DNA is TGCGCCAGCAGCCCGGGACAGGGAGGGGCGACCACTGAAGCTTTCTTT. This codes for CASSPGQGGATTEAFF.

This chain uses TRBV6-6 with TRBJ1-5; 10 nucleotides line up with TRBD1. Germline V CDR1 and CDR2: MNHNY, SVGAGI (reference sequence). The CDR3 covers 16 residues. V gave up 6 bases and J gave up 4 bases; unmatched junction bases: 9. The CDR3 spells CASRYRQGAGNQPQHF. In DNA form, the CDR3 reads TGTGCCAGCAGGTACCGACAGGGGGCCGGGAATCAGCCCCAGCATTTT.

The chain carries TRBV4-1 and TRBJ2-1, with a weak D call TRBD2 (6 bases). Per germline, CDR1 MGHRA and CDR2 YSYEKL. This CDR3 is 14 amino acids long. The V end lost 2 bases, the J end lost 6 bases, and 11 bases lay between the germline ends. Here the CDR3 reads CASSQRGGVNEQFF. In DNA form, the CDR3 reads TGCGCCAGCAGCCAAAGGGGAGGCGTCAATGAGCAGTTCTTC.

The chain is built from TRBV7-3 and TRBJ2-1, with 13 bases fitting TRBD2. V lost 4 bases to trimming and J lost 0 bases; unmatched junction nucleotides: 6. The CDR3 has 18 amino acids. Germline CDR1 is SGHTA and CDR2 is FQGTGA. The CDR3 reads CASSWGTSGVGSYNEQFF. Written as DNA, the CDR3 is TGTGCCAGCAGCTGGGGGACTAGCGGGGTAGGCTCCTACAATGAGCAGTTCTTC.

The rearrangement uses TRBV29-1 and TRBJ1-1, with TRBD1 matching 10 bases. Germline CDR1 reads SQVTM; CDR2 reads ANQGSEA. V shed 7 bases and J 5 bases; nucleotides not matched to a gene: 13. The CDR3 spans 15 residues. The DNA for the CDR3 is TGCAGCGCAGGACAGGGGGGTTGGAAGGGAACTGAAGCTTTCTTT. Translation: CSAGQGGWKGTEAFF.

This chain joins TRBV29-1 and TRBJ1-1; D not resolved. This CDR3 has 12 amino acids. In germline, CDR1 is SQVTM, CDR2 ANQGSEA. Between the trimmed V and J ends, which lost 1 base and 8 bases, there was a span of 11 bases. This CDR3 reads CSVEGFRGEAFF. CDR3 nucleotides: TGCAGCGTTGAAGGCTTTCGAGGGGAAGCTTTCTTT.

This chain links TRBV5-8 with TRBJ2-3; TRBD2 might be the D (6 bases). This CDR3 is 14 amino acids long. Germline V gene data show CDR1 as SGHTS and CDR2 as YDEGEE. The ends were cut back, 0 bases at V and 3 bases at J, with 8 bases in the middle. CDR3 DNA sequence: TGTGCCAGCAGCTTGGAACGGGGGACAGATACGCAGTATTTT. This gives the protein CASSLERGTDTQYF.

The gene calls are TRBV5-1 and TRBJ1-2, with 10 bases that match TRBD1. V shed 0 bases and J 5 bases; nucleotides not matched to a gene: 1. The germline V gene has CDR1 SGHRS and CDR2 YFSETQ. This CDR3 is built from 14 residues. The CDR3 DNA reads as TGCGCCAGCAGCTTGGAGGGACAGGGGTATGGCTACACCTTC. Translation gives CASSLEGQGYGYTF. Together with reference TRBV5-1 and TRBJ1-2, the CDR3 gives the full variable domain: KAGVTQTPRYLIKTRGQQVTLSCSPISGHRSVSWYQQTPGQGLQFLFEYFSETQRNKGNFPGRFSGRQFSNSRSEMNVSTLELGDSALYLCASSLEGQGYGYTFGSGTRLTVV.

This chain links TRBV25-1 with TRBJ1-1, with 10 bases lining up with TRBD1. Germline CDR1 MGHDK, CDR2 SYGVNS. This CDR3 is built from 14 residues. Trimming removed 6 bases from V and 5 bases from J; junction bases left unmatched: 6. The CDR3 protein is CASRETGGRTEAFF. The CDR3 nucleotides read TGTGCCAGCAGGGAGACAGGGGGCAGGACTGAAGCTTTCTTT.

V is TRBV5-5 and J is TRBJ2-7; D is ambiguous. V gave up 4 bases and J gave up 4 bases, with 9 bases separating them. This CDR3 region has 12 residues. CDR1 is SGHKS, CDR2 YYEKEE, per germline (reference sequence). The CDR3 region is CASSPSPYEQYF. The DNA for the CDR3 is TGTGCCAGCAGCCCTTCCCCGTACGAGCAGTACTTC.

V is TRBV5-1 and J is TRBJ1-4; 7 nucleotides line up with TRBD1. In germline, CDR1 is SGHRS, CDR2 YFSETQ. V was pared by 2 bases and J by 8 bases, with 6 bases of the junction left unmatched. This CDR3 contains 14 residues. CDR3 nucleotides: TGCGCCAGCAGCTTATCGGGACAGCACGAAAAACTGTTTTTT. It is translated as CASSLSGQHEKLFF.

V usage is TRBV11-2 and J usage is TRBJ1-2, with TRBD1 identical over 12 bases. CDR3 length: 17 residues. The ends lost 4 bases at V and 4 bases at J; junction bases unmatched: 10. The germline V gene encodes CDR1 SGHAT and CDR2 FQNNGV. The CDR3 DNA is TGTGCCAGCAGCTACGGGACAGGGGGCGCGGAGAGCTATGGCTACACCTTC. Residues: CASSYGTGGAESYGYTF.

This chain connects TRBV6-2 or TRBV6-3 to TRBJ1-5; a weak D match, TRBD1 (6 bases). Germline V gives CDR1 MNHEY, CDR2 SVGEGT. Trimming left V 2 bases short and J 2 bases short, with 13 bases between. This CDR3 region has 16 residues. This CDR3 is CASSYDVGGGNQPQHF. DNA for the CDR3: TGTGCCAGCAGTTACGATGTAGGGGGAGGCAATCAGCCCCAGCATTTT.

The sample holds a few counts of this clone. This chain's CDR3 is CSVGQPEEKLFF. CDR3 sequence (DNA): TGCAGCGTCGGACAGCCGGAGGAAAAACTGTTTTTT. This chain uses TRBV29-1 with TRBJ1-4; the D gene is possibly TRBD1 (6 bases). The CDR3 extends over 12 amino acids. CDR1 and CDR2 from the germline V gene are SQVTM and ANQGSEA. Trimming shortened V by 6 bases and J by 8 bases, and 13 bases separated the two germline ends.

The genes are TRBV30 and TRBJ2-1; perhaps TRBD1 as D (7 bases). V gave up 1 base and J gave up 5 bases, with 15 bases separating them. CDR1 is GTSNPN, CDR2 SVGIG, per germline (reference sequence). The CDR3 extends over 15 amino acids. The CDR3 sequence: CAWSAGTAGHNEQFF. DNA for the CDR3: TGTGCCTGGAGTGCTGGGACAGCGGGCCACAATGAGCAGTTCTTC.

This chain links TRBV6-6 with TRBJ1-1, with TRBD1 matching 9 bases. The V and J ends lost 5 bases and 3 bases, in that order; junction bases with no gene match: 7. This CDR3 spans 15 amino acids. Looked up from germline, CDR1 is MNHNY and CDR2 is SVGAGI (reference sequence). The CDR3 DNA is TGTGCCAGCAGTCAGGGACAGGGCGGGGACACTGAAGCTTTCTTT. Translating gives CASSQGQGGDTEAFF.

The chain is built from TRBV9 and TRBJ1-4, with a weak D call TRBD1 (5 bases). Germline CDR1 SGDLS, CDR2 YYNGEE. V gave up 0 bases and J gave up 2 bases, with 8 bases separating them. The CDR3 totals 15 residues. The CDR3 coding sequence is TGTGCCAGCAGCGTAGAGGGGACTACTAATGAAAAACTGTTTTTT. Translated: CASSVEGTTNEKLFF.

This chain joins TRBV6-6 and TRBJ1-2; possibly TRBD1 for D (5 bases). CDR3 size: 12 residues. CDR1 and CDR2 (germline): MNHNY, SVGAGI (reference sequence). Trimming shortened V by 2 bases and J by 7 bases, and 8 bases separated the two germline ends. The CDR3 bases are TGTGCCAGCAGTTACCCGGACACTGGCTACACCTTC. Encoded protein: CASSYPDTGYTF.

The J gene is TRBJ2-5, the V gene TRBV5-5, with 10 bases fitting TRBD1. This CDR3 is built from 16 residues. From germline, CDR1 is SGHKS and CDR2 YYEKEE (reference sequence). V lost 4 bases and J lost 5; bases outside the gene matches: 11. The CDR3, as DNA: TGTGCCAGCAGCCTAGGGGACAGGGGAGGTGGGGAGACCCAGTACTTC. Amino acids: CASSLGDRGGGETQYF.

The V gene is TRBV30, the J gene TRBJ1-4; D not certain. Germline loops: CDR1 GTSNPN, CDR2 SVGIG (reference sequence). V lost 4 bases, J lost 0 bases, and 12 bases lay in between. The CDR3 runs 15 residues. The CDR3 spells CAWKRGSATNEKLFF. In nucleotides, the CDR3 is TGTGCCTGGAAGCGGGGATCAGCAACTAATGAAAAACTGTTTTTT.